This T cell receptor beta chain is drawn from a study of OX40 agonist ivuxolimab in advanced cancers. Study information: Patients were infused with ivuxolimab every 2 weeks at 0.01 to 10 mg/kg.

A note on this clone: What it binds is unknown.

Study-level results: In the 0.1-3.0 mg/kg groups, partial responders showed among the lowest expansion.

Libraries were prepared by immunoSEQ multiplex PCR; TCRdb keeps only in-frame clonotypes and omits some of them. The table has about 50,000 clones, around 80% seen once. This CDR3 comprises 14 residues. The chain links TRBV12-2 to TRBJ2-7; TRBD2 is taken as the D call from the table, unchecked against the DNA. TRBV12-2 is termed a pseudogene. The sequence was collected from an adult with an advanced solid tumor such as melanoma, head and neck, liver or kidney cancer. This material consisted of CD4+ or CD8+ T cells sorted from blood, taken in a trial of the OX40 agonist ivuxolimab. CDR3 sequence: CASRLGLNSYEQYF. The CDR3 region has the DNA TGTGCAAGTCGCTTGGGACTTAACTCCTACGAGCAGTACTTC.